These 20 T cell receptor beta chains originate from one sample sequenced in a study of regulatory T cells in long-lasting Graves disease. Building the TCR beta libraries relied on iRepertoire HTBI primers, and CDR3 regions underwent Arm-PCR. TCRdb fed the multiplex PCR reads into MiXCR, producing one record per CDR3 protein. The table includes a few hundred thousand distinct CDR3 sequences, about 14% detected once. As to time point: newly diagnosed GD, antithyroid drugs for less than 3 months. Isolated PBMC RNA provided the starting material for the TCR library. The sample was also reused in another study, on T cells in Graves' hyperthyroidism and ophthalmopathy.

The sample here was peripheral blood mononuclear cells (PBMCs), taken at new diagnosis, from a patient treated with antithyroid drugs. The receptor source for this set is a man aged 25 to 45 with Graves disease.

As to this clonotype: A read error is possible here, since a much larger clone lies one base away. The chain is built from TRBV20-1 and TRBJ2-1; 12 bases match TRBD2. The better agreement between TRBJ2-7 and the DNA end casts doubt on the J call. The length of the CDR3 is 18 residues. Germline V gives CDR1 DFQATT, CDR2 SNEGSKA (reference sequence). The CDR3 here is CSALGLAGLRSSYNEQYF. The CDR3, as DNA: TGCAGTGCCTTGGGACTAGCGGGCCTTAGGAGCTCCTACAATGAGCAGTACTTC.

This clonotype has ten or more counts. CDR3 protein: CAAQEAGGTDTQYF. The CDR3, as DNA: TGTGCCGCCCAAGAGGCAGGGGGAACAGATACGCAGTATTTT. The J gene is TRBJ2-3, the V gene TRBV27; 7 bases line up with TRBD1. The CDR3 is made up of 14 amino acids. The germline gives CDR1 MNHEY, CDR2 SMNVEV (reference sequence). Trimming removed 11 bases from V and 3 bases from J; junction bases left unmatched: 11.

This clonotype was observed many times. This sequence joins TRBV2 and TRBJ2-1, with a weak D call TRBD2 (5 bases). Germline lookup yields CDR1 SNHLY and CDR2 FYNNEI. The CDR3 spans 12 residues. Between the trimmed V and J ends, which lost 7 bases and 10 bases, there was a span of 14 bases. This chain's CDR3 is CASTVLSGEQFF. CDR3 nucleotide sequence: TGTGCCAGCACGGTCCTTTCGGGGGAGCAGTTCTTC.

There are many counts of this clonotype. J is TRBJ2-3 and V is TRBV25-1; 11 bases are a match to TRBD2. The CDR3 extends over 16 amino acids. Germline V gene lookup returns CDR1 MGHDK and CDR2 SYGVNS. V lost 3 bases to trimming and J lost 2 bases; unmatched junction nucleotides: 4. The DNA for the CDR3 is TGTGCCAGCAGTGAGACTAGCGGGACGACCACAGATACGCAGTATTTT. It codes for CASSETSGTTTDTQYF.

This rearrangement joins TRBV7-2 to TRBJ2-5; 11 nucleotides align to TRBD2. The junction had 8 bases not matched to a gene; V was cut back by 1 base and J by 7 bases. Germline V gene lookup returns CDR1 SGHTA and CDR2 FQGNSA. There are 16 residues in the CDR3. The CDR3 sequence: CASSLGGTSGLGTQYF. CDR3 in DNA: TGTGCCAGCAGCTTAGGTGGGACTAGCGGTCTCGGGACCCAGTACTTC.

This sequence joins TRBV24-1 and TRBJ2-1; TRBD1 or TRBD2 may be the D gene (6 bases each). Germline-derived CDR1 and CDR2 are KGHDR and SFDVKD. CDR3 length: 15 amino acids. V gave up 9 bases and J gave up 0 bases, with 14 bases separating them. CDR3 in DNA: TGTGCCACCGGGGGCGGGGATAGCTCCTACAATGAGCAGTTCTTC. Translating it yields CATGGGDSSYNEQFF.

This clonotype was seen at least ten times. V is TRBV29-1 and J is TRBJ2-5; D is possibly TRBD2 (6 bases). V was clipped by 6 bases and J by 9 bases, with 14 bases between them. Germline CDR1 SQVTM, CDR2 ANQGSEA. This CDR3 has 11 residues. This CDR3 is CSVGDGGAQYF. The DNA of the CDR3 is TGCAGCGTGGGGGACGGAGGGGCCCAGTACTTC.

Turning to this clonotype: Since a much larger clone is just one base distant, this may be a read error. The gene calls are TRBV27 and TRBJ2-1; no clear D. This CDR3 spans 15 amino acids. V was clipped by 5 bases and J by 8 bases, with 19 bases between them. From germline, CDR1 is MNHEY and CDR2 SMNVEV (reference sequence). The chain's CDR3 is CASSDPSDGWDEQFF. CDR3 DNA: TGTGCCAGCAGTGACCCATCCGACGGGTGGGATGAGCAGTTCTTC.

This clonotype has more than one count but fewer than ten. The chain carries TRBV24-1 and TRBJ2-7; 10 nucleotides agree with TRBD1. The length of the CDR3 is 15 residues. V gave up 2 bases and J gave up 4 bases; unmatched junction bases: 4. Germline V lookup: CDR1 KGHDR, CDR2 SFDVKD. The CDR3 nucleotides read TGTGCCACCAGTGATTCCCGGGACAGGGGTTACGAGCAGTACTTC. Encoded protein: CATSDSRDRGYEQYF.

This clonotype was counted ten times or more. This chain uses TRBV7-2 with TRBJ2-2; D call uncertain. The ends were cut back, 5 bases at V and 1 base at J, with 11 bases in the middle. Germline-derived CDR1 and CDR2 are SGHTA and FQGNSA. CDR3 length: 15 residues. CDR3 nucleotides: TGTGCCAGCAGCGGACGTCTCATGAACACCGGGGAGCTGTTTTTT. It yields the protein CASSGRLMNTGELFF.

This clonotype was detected only a few times. A much larger clone lies one base from this, so it may be a read error. The genes are TRBV11-2 and TRBJ1-2; D remains ambiguous. The CDR3 is 17 amino acids. CDR1 is SGHAT and CDR2 is FQNNGV in the germline V gene. Trimming cost V 0 bases and J 2 bases, with 16 bases left between them. Here the CDR3 reads CASSLDGRAEINYGYTF. The CDR3 DNA reads as TGTGCCAGCAGCTTAGACGGACGGGCCGAAATCAACTATGGCTACACCTTC.

This clonotype was seen at least ten times. This chain links TRBV5-1 with TRBJ1-5, with 7 bases matching TRBD1. With V trimmed by 4 bases and J by 4 bases, 5 bases remained unmatched. This CDR3 region has 14 residues. The germline V gene has CDR1 SGHRS and CDR2 YFSETQ. The CDR3 bases are TGCGCCAGCAGCGCGGGACAGCCTAATCAGCCCCAGCATTTT. This sequence encodes CASSAGQPNQPQHF.

This clonotype was seen a handful of times. This chain links TRBV18 with TRBJ2-2, with D possibly being TRBD2 (5 bases). The CDR3 loop spans 15 amino acids. Germline values: CDR1 KGHSH, CDR2 LQKENI. Trimming pared 0 bases from V and 5 bases from J, leaving 10 bases between. DNA of the CDR3: TGTGCCAGCTCACCACCGAACTGGAGGACCGGGGAGCTGTTTTTT. Its translation: CASSPPNWRTGELFF.

This clonotype was seen repeatedly, ten times or more. The gene calls are TRBV12-3 or TRBV12-4 and TRBJ1-4, with a tentative D call TRBD1 (5 bases). The CDR3 loop spans 15 amino acids. The V gene lost 3 bases and the J gene lost 5 bases, with 13 bases spanning the gap. For the CDR3, the DNA is TGTGCCAGCAGTTTCGGCAGGGTAATGAATGAAAAACTGTTTTTT. It translates to CASSFGRVMNEKLFF.

This clonotype was detected ten times or more. This chain links TRBV12-3 or TRBV12-4 with TRBJ1-1, with no clear D. V was clipped by 3 bases and J by 3 bases, with 5 bases between them. The CDR3 contains 12 residues. For the CDR3, the DNA is TGTGCCAGCAGTTTCTCCGACACTGAAGCTTTCTTT. Translating gives CASSFSDTEAFF.

A few counts support this clonotype. The chain is built from TRBV5-6 and TRBJ2-7; D perhaps matches TRBD2 (5 bases). V was trimmed by 2 bases and J by 2 bases, leaving 14 bases between them. The CDR3 runs 15 residues. Germline CDR1 SGHDT, CDR2 YYEEEE. The CDR3 reads CASSFLTSFTYEQYF. The CDR3 nucleotides read TGTGCCAGCAGCTTTCTCACTAGTTTTACCTACGAGCAGTACTTC. The whole variable domain, remainder taken from reference TRBV5-6 and TRBJ2-7, is DAGVTQSPTHLIKTRGQQVTLRCSPKSGHDTVSWYQQALGQGPQFIFQYYEEEERQRGNFPDRFSGHQFPNYSSELNVNALLLGDSALYLCASSFLTSFTYEQYFGPGTRLTVT.

This clonotype was recorded a few times. This chain uses TRBV15 with TRBJ1-3; D is possibly TRBD1 (5 bases). The V and J ends lost 0 bases and 1 base respectively, with 13 bases between them. CDR1 is LNHNV, CDR2 YYDKDF, per germline (reference sequence). The CDR3 length is 17 residues. CDR3 bases: TGTGCCACCAGCAGAGATGCGGGGGATCGGTCTGGAAACACCATATATTTT. Encoded protein: CATSRDAGDRSGNTIYF.

This clonotype was seen at least ten times. The genes are TRBV2 and TRBJ2-3; D uncertain. Trimming stripped 1 base from V and 2 bases from J, with 13 bases between. The CDR3 contains 16 residues. Per germline, CDR1 SNHLY and CDR2 FYNNEI. In DNA form, the CDR3 reads TGTGCCAGCAGTGAAGAGGGAATACCACCCACAGATACGCAGTATTTT. Encoded protein: CASSEEGIPPTDTQYF.

This clonotype showed up many times. The V and J genes are TRBV5-1 and TRBJ2-1; no firm D call. CDR1 and CDR2 from the germline V gene are SGHRS and YFSETQ. V lost 0 bases and J 5 bases, leaving 18 bases between the germline ends. The CDR3 contains 17 residues. CDR3 protein: CASSLDKAYTRDNEQFF. CDR3 coding DNA: TGCGCCAGCAGCTTGGATAAGGCCTATACAAGGGACAATGAGCAGTTCTTC.

This clonotype was counted at least ten times. This sequence joins TRBV13 and TRBJ2-2, with 7 bases fitting TRBD1. Trimming cost V 5 bases and J 7 bases; bases outside gene matches: 4. This CDR3 has 13 residues. Germline V gene sequence: CDR1 PRHDT, CDR2 FYEKMQ (reference sequence). The CDR3 region has the DNA TGTGCCAGCAGCAGGGGGCGGAGCGGGGAGCTGTTTTTT. This codes for CASSRGRSGELFF.